The source of this T cell receptor beta chain is a study of neurological immune-mediated disorders (dated by TCRdb to between 2018 and 2021). Turning to the overall study: Among the approximately 35 multiple sclerosis patients, relapsing-remitting MS accounted for around 30 and secondary progressive MS accounted for 3. Of the approximately 65 subjects in the cohort, roughly 14 were HAM/TSP patients, around 35 were multiple sclerosis patients, and about 20 were healthy controls. Longitudinal samples, technical triplicates and paired sorted CD4+ and CD8+ T-cell subsets, alongside PBMC samples, were included among the roughly 100 TCR-beta libraries. Using UMI-based sequencing, the study compared peripheral blood TCR-beta repertoires from patients with HTLV-I-associated myelopathy (HAM/TSP), patients with multiple sclerosis, and healthy controls. Overall study outcomes, separate from this receptor: No clinical or MRI features were associated with the MS cluster, and the authors said that larger cohorts are needed. Phylogenetic analysis grouped repertoires from 18 of 34 MS patients into a cluster of related CDR3 sequences, suggesting a possible repertoire-level signature. TCR clonal expansion was highest in HAM/TSP patients and lowest in MS patients, with MS patients falling below even healthy controls. No identical CDR3 amino acid sequences were shared among expanded clones across subjects, suggesting private TCR-beta repertoires in all groups.

This clonotype was seen many times. What antigen it recognizes has not been identified. Base qualities are missing; no much larger clone stands one base away. cDNA synthesis used template-switch 5'RACE with a primer carrying a 10-nucleotide random unique molecular identifier tagging each TCR transcript. Over 180 million TCR-beta sequences, covering 15-18 subjects, were produced in each sequencing run. The RNeasy kit was used to extract total RNA. TCR-beta VDJ regions were amplified with primers for the TCR constant region and the 5'RACE anchor, using the KAPA Real-time Library Amplification kit. A first PCR added sample indexes and Illumina adaptors, after which a second PCR increased the library yield. After purification with Ampure beads, the TCR product of roughly 650 bp was size-selected on a 2% E-gel SizeSelection system. Before pooling, library quality was checked on a Bioanalyzer, concentration was measured with Qubit, and libraries were quantified with the Kapa Library Quantification kit. An Illumina HiSeq 2500 was used to sequence the libraries paired-end at 2 x 150 bp. To increase sequence diversity, roughly 24-31% phiX was spiked into each library pool. In the source study's methods: Quality-filtered reads were processed with the UMI-based MiGEC pipeline, which removed over 75% of raw TCR sequences during error correction. IMGT germline references were used for aligning VDJ genes, and each clonotype was defined as a unique CDR3 amino acid sequence together with its V-J genes. VDJtools evaluated clonal expansion, Shannon diversity and CDR3 relatedness (CalcPairwiseDistances, ClusterSamples); CLCbio workbench built phylogenetic trees. A clone was classed as expanded if it had 8 or more unique UMIs, a cutoff based on coefficient-of-variation modelling across technical triplicates. TCRdb trimmed the raw reads at Q25, called clones with MiXCR and kept productive beta chains. Here each entry gathers all rows of one CDR3 protein and keeps the most common genes and DNA. Here the V and J calls rest on TCRdb's processing, not on the authors' analysis. The sample contains fewer than 60,000 distinct CDR3 sequences, less than 4% of them found a single time. Together, the top ten hold 6.5% of the sample.

For the unsorted PBMC libraries, 2 million PBMCs were stored in RNAlater at -80 degrees C until RNA extraction and were used to generate the libraries. The multiple sclerosis patients were enrolled in a US clinical protocol that evaluated disease progression with magnetic resonance imaging. PBMCs were separated from peripheral blood using Ficoll-Hypaque density gradient centrifugation and then cryopreserved in liquid nitrogen. Trimmed from V: 6 bases; trimmed from J: 7 bases; junction bases lacking a gene match: 8. For CDR1 and CDR2, the germline V gene lists SQVTM and ANQGSEA. Spanning cysteine to phenylalanine, the CDR3 consists of 13 amino acids. The read is trimmed to its CDR3 DNA, 39 bases read in frame from base 1.

The TCR sequence derives from a man between 60 and 75 years old with multiple sclerosis. Material: PBMCs. Recombination joined TRBV29-1 with TRBJ1-5; 8 central bases correspond to TRBD1. The nucleotides read TGCAGCGTCGCGGACAGGGTTGACCAGCCCCAGCATTTT. Translated, this gives CSVADRVDQPQHF.